The next 21 T cell receptor beta chains were all read from a single sample in a study of T cell changes during pregnancy in multiple sclerosis (dated by TCRdb to about 2019). Library creation used the immunoSEQ multiplex PCR assay. TCRdb obtained this table from immuneACCESS and retained in-frame rearrangements with V and J assigned. These tables miss some clones; where compared with another copy, unresolved V genes account for less than half of the shortfall, and the remainder is unexplained. This sample is represented by about 93,000 clones; almost 95% of them were singletons. The ten largest clonotypes hold approximately 2.2% of the sample. Sequenced here: peripheral blood, sampled after pregnancy. The receptors stem from a female donor with multiple sclerosis, enrolled in a pregnancy study.

The J gene is TRBJ1-2, the V gene TRBV2; 8 bases map to TRBD1. Per germline, CDR1 SNHLY and CDR2 FYNNEI. The length of the CDR3 is 13 residues. V trimming: 6 bases; J trimming: 3 bases; junction bases outside the gene matches: 3. The CDR3 DNA reads as TGTGCCAGCAGGGACAGGGTTGACTATGGCTACACCTTC. It yields the protein CASRDRVDYGYTF. The entire variable domain, with the rest obtained from reference TRBV2 and TRBJ1-2, is as follows: EPEVTQTPSHQVTQMGQEVILRCVPISNHLYFYWYRQILGQKVEFLVSFYNNEISEKSEIFDDQFSVERPDGSNFTLKIRSTKLEDSAMYFCASRDRVDYGYTFGSGTRLTVV.

The rearrangement links TRBV29-1 to TRBJ2-2, with 11 bases fitting TRBD2. Germline V gene sequence: CDR1 SQVTM, CDR2 ANQGSEA. The CDR3 extends over 15 amino acids. V lost 6 bases, J lost 4 bases, and 7 bases stayed unmatched. CDR3 coding DNA: TGCAGCGTCTTAGCGGGAGGGCCGGGCACCGGGGAGCTGTTTTTT. This sequence encodes CSVLAGGPGTGELFF.

This clone was counted between two and nine times. The V gene is TRBV9, the J gene TRBJ1-5, with D tentatively TRBD1 (6 bases). Germline CDR1 SGDLS, CDR2 YYNGEE. The CDR3 covers 14 residues. V lost 0 bases to trimming and J lost 6 bases, with 10 bases between them. The CDR3, as DNA: TGTGCCAGCAGCGTAGGGGAAGGGGGTCAGCCCCAGCATTTT. Translating gives CASSVGEGGQPQHF.

The chain employs TRBV27 and TRBJ2-7, with a weak D call TRBD1 (6 bases). The CDR3 contains 13 residues. Germline V gene data show CDR1 as MNHEY and CDR2 as SMNVEV (reference sequence). The V end was cut by 5 bases, the J end by 6 bases, with 14 bases between. CDR3 loop: CASSTGILFEQYF. The CDR3, as DNA: TGTGCCAGCAGTACAGGGATTCTTTTCGAGCAGTACTTC.

The CDR3 is CASSHLTGGLRETQYF. As DNA, the CDR3 is TGTGCCAGCAGCCATCTGACTGGCGGACTTAGGGAGACCCAGTACTTC. The chain combines TRBV14 with TRBJ2-5; the D gene is possibly TRBD2 (5 bases). The germline V and J ends were trimmed by 3 bases and 5 bases, with 19 bases remaining between them. Germline CDR1 and CDR2: SGHDN and FVKESK. This CDR3 contains 16 residues. Supplemented by reference TRBV14 and TRBJ2-5, the full variable domain reads EAGVTQFPSHSVIEKGQTVTLRCDPISGHDNLYWYRRVMGKEIKFLLHFVKESKQDESGMPNNRFLAERTGGTYSTLKVQPAELEDSGVYFCASSHLTGGLRETQYFGPGTRLLVL.

V usage is TRBV4-3 and J usage is TRBJ2-2; TRBD2 aligns across 8 bases. Unmatched junction bases numbered 9, after V lost 0 bases and J lost 6 bases. The length of the CDR3 is 17 residues. Germline V lookup: CDR1 LGHNA, CDR2 YSLEER. The CDR3 region has the DNA TGCGCCAGCAGCCAAGAAGCGGGGGCATCATGGGCCGGGGAGCTGTTTTTT. The encoded protein is CASSQEAGASWAGELFF.

This chain links TRBV29-1 with TRBJ1-1; tentative D call: TRBD1 (5 bases). The germline V and J ends were trimmed by 1 base and 5 bases, with 11 bases remaining between them. Per germline, CDR1 SQVTM and CDR2 ANQGSEA. The CDR3 loop spans 13 amino acids. CDR3 DNA: TGCAGCGTTGAAGGCGGGGCACGGACTGAAGCTTTCTTT. Its protein product is CSVEGGARTEAFF. Full variable domain (remainder filled in from reference TRBV29-1 and TRBJ1-1): SAVISQKPSRDICQRGTSLTIQCQVDSQVTMMFWYRQQPGQSLTLIATANQGSEATYESGFVIDKFPISRPNLTFSTLTVSNMSPEDSSIYLCSVEGGARTEAFFGQGTRLTVV.

The J gene is TRBJ2-2, the V gene TRBV14; perhaps TRBD2 as D (6 bases). The CDR3 loop spans 17 amino acids. The germline V gene has CDR1 SGHDN and CDR2 FVKESK. Trimming pared 0 bases from V and 4 bases from J, leaving 15 bases between. The CDR3 sequence is CASSQDTSLLITGELFF. The DNA of the CDR3 is TGTGCCAGCAGCCAAGATACTAGCTTGTTGATCACCGGGGAGCTGTTTTTT.

The chain has TRBV7-8 and TRBJ2-7; 8 bases line up with TRBD1. Germline CDR1 reads SGHVS; CDR2 reads FQNEAQ. This CDR3 is built from 15 residues. With V trimmed by 5 bases and J by 5 bases, 11 bases remained unmatched. Written as DNA, the CDR3 is TGTGCCAGCAGCCACACAGGGACAGGCCCCCACGAGCAGTACTTC. Translated: CASSHTGTGPHEQYF.

V and J are TRBV5-1 and TRBJ2-5; 7 bases are a match to TRBD1. CDR3 length: 14 amino acids. J was trimmed by 5 bases and V by 7 bases; bases with no gene match: 11. Germline CDR1 is SGHRS and CDR2 is YFSETQ. The CDR3 DNA sequence: TGCGCCAGCGGACCCGACAGGGTCGGGGAGACCCAGTACTTC. Encoded protein: CASGPDRVGETQYF.

The chain couples TRBV19 to TRBJ2-1, with 16 bases fitting TRBD2. The germline gives CDR1 LNHDA, CDR2 SQIVND (reference sequence). The CDR3 length is 18 residues. V was pared by 4 bases and J by 2 bases, with 5 bases of the junction left unmatched. CDR3 DNA sequence: TGTGCCAGTAGTACGGGACTAGCGGGAGGGTCAACCTACAATGAGCAGTTCTTC. Translated, it gives CASSTGLAGGSTYNEQFF.

CDR3 DNA sequence: TGTGCCAGCAGCTTTGAGGACAGTCGGGAGACCCAGTACTTC. It is translated as CASSFEDSRETQYF. V is TRBV7-2 and J is TRBJ2-5; possibly TRBD1 for D (6 bases). Trimming took 3 bases from V and 5 from J, leaving 13 bases between them. The CDR3 runs to 14 residues. Germline lookup yields CDR1 SGHTA and CDR2 FQGNSA.

This chain joins TRBV7-9 and TRBJ1-2; a possible D gene is TRBD1 (6 bases). The CDR3 is 18 residues long. Per the germline V gene, CDR1 is SEHNR and CDR2 is FQNEAQ (reference sequence). The V and J ends lost 7 bases and 2 bases respectively, with 26 bases between them. The CDR3 reads CASIPAPLDSKSNYGYTF. As DNA, the CDR3 is TGTGCCAGCATCCCCGCCCCCCTGGACAGCAAGAGCAACTATGGCTACACCTTC.

J is TRBJ2-3 and V is TRBV29-1, with D tentatively TRBD2 (6 bases). The V end lost 6 bases, the J end lost 8 bases, and 9 bases lay between the germline ends. Germline CDR1 and CDR2: SQVTM and ANQGSEA. The CDR3 extends over 10 amino acids. CDR3 protein: CSVGGGTQYF. DNA for the CDR3: TGCAGCGTGGGGGGTGGTACGCAGTATTTT.

This chain connects TRBV30 to TRBJ2-6; tentatively, D is TRBD1 (5 bases). The CDR3 is 17 amino acids. Germline CDR1 reads GTSNPN; CDR2 reads SVGIG (reference sequence). Trimming pared 2 bases from V and 0 bases from J, leaving 14 bases between. DNA of the CDR3: TGTGCCTGGAGTAACAGGCTTTCTAGCTCTGGGGCCAACGTCCTGACTTTC. Translated, it gives CAWSNRLSSSGANVLTF.

This sequence joins TRBV11-2 and TRBJ2-5; D is undetermined. The germline V gene has CDR1 SGHAT and CDR2 FQNNGV. The length of the CDR3 is 15 residues. V lost 0 bases to trimming and J lost 2 bases, with 10 bases between them. The CDR3 reads CASSLDGLVQETQYF. The DNA of the CDR3 is TGTGCCAGCAGCTTAGACGGTTTGGTACAAGAGACCCAGTACTTC.

V is TRBV29-1 and J is TRBJ1-2; D possibly corresponds to TRBD1 (6 bases). The CDR3 sequence is 14 residues long. The germline gives CDR1 SQVTM, CDR2 ANQGSEA. V dropped 5 bases and J dropped 4 bases, with 17 bases sitting between them. This chain's CDR3 is CSVMTQGKGYGYTF. The CDR3 DNA is TGCAGCGTTATGACCCAGGGGAAGGGCTATGGCTACACCTTC. Combining the CDR3 with reference TRBV29-1 and TRBJ1-2 gives the whole variable domain SAVISQKPSRDICQRGTSLTIQCQVDSQVTMMFWYRQQPGQSLTLIATANQGSEATYESGFVIDKFPISRPNLTFSTLTVSNMSPEDSSIYLCSVMTQGKGYGYTFGSGTRLTVV.

The chain links TRBV29-1 to TRBJ2-1, with 11 nucleotides matching TRBD2. The germline V gene has CDR1 SQVTM and CDR2 ANQGSEA. This CDR3 has 16 amino acids. Unmatched junction bases numbered 3, after V lost 2 bases and J lost 0 bases. CDR3 sequence: CSVEPTSGSSYNEQFF. DNA of the CDR3: TGCAGCGTTGAACCCACTAGCGGGAGCTCCTACAATGAGCAGTTCTTC.

This clone has just one count. The V call is TRBV2, the J call TRBJ1-1; perhaps TRBD1 as D (6 bases). The CDR3 sequence is 13 residues long. Trimming removed 3 bases at V and 8 bases at J, with 13 bases between. Germline CDR1 reads SNHLY; CDR2 reads FYNNEI. CDR3: CASSERGAVEAFF. In nucleotides, the CDR3 is TGTGCCAGCAGTGAGCGGGGGGCAGTGGAAGCTTTCTTT.

The V gene is TRBV6-1, the J gene TRBJ2-7, with 9 bases fitting TRBD2. The CDR3 has 15 amino acids. CDR1 and CDR2 from the germline V gene are MNHNS and SASEGT. Losses at the gene ends were 5 bases for V and 1 base for J; bases not matched to a gene: 6. CDR3 sequence: CASSLLAGRSYEQYF. DNA of the CDR3: TGTGCCAGCAGTTTACTAGCGGGCCGATCCTACGAGCAGTACTTC.

J is TRBJ2-7 and V is TRBV5-5, with 10 positions matching TRBD1. This CDR3 spans 18 amino acids. Germline values: CDR1 SGHKS, CDR2 YYEKEE (reference sequence). Germline trimming cut 1 base from V and 5 bases from J; bases unmatched to any gene: 15. Here the CDR3 DNA reads TGTGCCAGCAGCTTGAGGAGCTGGGACAGGGGTTATTACCACGAGCAGTACTTC. This codes for CASSLRSWDRGYYHEQYF. Full variable domain (remainder filled in from reference TRBV5-5 and TRBJ2-7): DAGVTQSPTHLIKTRGQQVTLRCSPISGHKSVSWYQQVLGQGPQFIFQYYEKEERGRGNFPDRFSARQFPNYSSELNVNALLLGDSALYLCASSLRSWDRGYYHEQYFGPGTRLTVT.